This TCR beta chain derives from a study of shared clonotypes between healthy human individuals. With regard to this clone: Other DNA sequences within the sample encode an identical CDR3.

A deep-level run was used for the assay. For each subset, genomic DNA was distributed in equal portions over several immunoSEQ plates. TCRdb keeps only in-frame clones here, not all; method: immunoSEQ multiplex PCR. The sample shows 450,000 to 500,000 clones, 70% to 85% of them seen only once. Recent vaccinations or acute infections were absent in the healthy HIV-negative adult donors. All the donors were Caucasian adults who lived in Nashville, Tennessee. The sequence was obtained from a woman in her forties in good health. Some clones in this sample may be carry-over from other donors' samples. The source material was PBMCs.

CDR3 nucleotides: TGTGCCAGCAGTCTACTAGCGGTTCCCTACGAGCAGTACTTC. This gives the protein CASSLLAVPYEQYF. The chain uses TRBV6-5 and TRBJ2-7, with TRBD2 matching 8 bases. Germline V lookup: CDR1 MNHEY, CDR2 SVGAGI. The ends lost 5 bases at V and 2 bases at J; junction bases unmatched: 5. This CDR3 contains 14 residues.